This T cell receptor beta chain was identified during a study of blood T cells in healthy people across ages. This clonotype was detected a few times. Its antigen is unidentified. Germline CDR1 and CDR2: MNHEY and SVGAGI. The CDR3 runs 16 residues. Trimming left V 1 base short and J 6 bases short, with 18 bases between. A J-beta primer mix and a sample-barcoded 5' primer were used in a second PCR of roughly 6 to 12 cycles. One entry per CDR3 protein, called by TCRdb with MiXCR from the 5' RACE reads. The sample lists 780,000 or so distinct CDR3 sequences; 56% were seen once. Whole-study findings and limits: Relative to aged donors, long-lived donors carried more naive CD4+ cells and displayed higher diversity.

The sample taken for sequencing was blood. The genes are TRBV6-5 and TRBJ1-2; weak D call: TRBD1 (6 bases). The clonotype comes from a man aged 35-49 years in good health. The CDR3 coding sequence is TGTGCCAGCAGTTACTTAGCGTCAGGGGCTGGTAATGGCTACACCTTC. Translation: CASSYLASGAGNGYTF.